The 26 T cell receptor beta chains below were found in one sample sequenced in a study of post-analysis software for immune sequencing data. Study results and caveats: A handful of TRBV segments appeared more often in patients than in controls, and TRBV5-6, TRBV5-1 and TRBV20-1 were among these.

Researchers reported that TCR beta cDNA libraries carried unique molecular identifiers. Using its own MiXCR run on the PCR reads, TCRdb lists one record per CDR3 protein. The sample carries fewer than 600,000 distinct CDR3 sequences, approximately 46% recorded once. These receptors' antigens are unknown. Sequencing was carried out using blood. The receptors were sampled from a girl aged 5 to 17 with multiple sclerosis.

The rearrangement links TRBV28 to TRBJ2-3, with D possibly TRBD1 on 5 matching bases. Germline-derived CDR1 and CDR2 are MDHEN and SYDVKM. The CDR3 runs to 19 residues. Trimming took off 7 bases at V and 0 bases at J, with 26 bases between the two ends. The DNA for the CDR3 is TGTGCCAGCACCTCGCCAGGGTATTGGGGAAAGACTAGCACAGATACGCAGTATTTT. It encodes CASTSPGYWGKTSTDTQYF.

This clonotype was picked up a small number of times. V usage is TRBV28 and J usage is TRBJ1-1; no clear D gene. This CDR3 region has 14 residues. V was pared by 2 bases and J by 0 bases, with 7 bases between. Per the germline V gene, CDR1 is MDHEN and CDR2 is SYDVKM. The CDR3 DNA reads TGTGCCAGCAGTTTAACACGGATGAACACTGAAGCTTTCTTT. Its translation: CASSLTRMNTEAFF. Filled out from reference TRBV28 and TRBJ1-1, the complete variable domain reads DVKVTQSSRYLVKRTGEKVFLECVQDMDHENMFWYRQDPGLGLRLIYFSYDVKMKEKGDIPEGYSVSREKKERFSLILESASTNQTSMYLCASSLTRMNTEAFFGQGTRLTVV.

The chain carries TRBV24-1 and TRBJ2-1; 7 bases align to TRBD1. Per germline, CDR1 KGHDR and CDR2 SFDVKD. Trimming took 0 bases from V and 5 from J; bases not matched to a gene: 6. The CDR3 length is 16 residues. The CDR3 DNA is TGTGCCACCAGTGATTTGTCTACAGGGGTGGACAATGAGCAGTTCTTC. Amino acids: CATSDLSTGVDNEQFF.

This rearrangement joins TRBV5-1 to TRBJ2-7; D perhaps matches TRBD1 (6 bases). V lost 4 bases and J lost 3, with 11 bases in between. The CDR3 covers 13 residues. Germline V gives CDR1 SGHRS, CDR2 YFSETQ. The CDR3 spells CASSQGILYEQYF. The CDR3 region has the DNA TGCGCCAGCAGCCAGGGGATCCTCTACGAGCAGTACTTC.

The chain couples TRBV9 to TRBJ1-1, with a tentative D call TRBD1 (5 bases). The CDR3 spans 17 residues. Per the germline V gene, CDR1 is SGDLS and CDR2 is YYNGEE. V dropped 0 bases and J dropped 10 bases, with 25 bases sitting between them. The CDR3, as DNA: TGTGCCAGCAGCGTAGCCACAGGTGGGGAGGGTATAGCTGGAGCTTTCTTT. Amino acids: CASSVATGGEGIAGAFF.

This clonotype was observed a handful of times. CDR3 protein: CASSEHRGQGGGYTF. Here the CDR3 DNA reads TGTGCCAGCAGTGAACACAGGGGGCAAGGAGGTGGCTACACCTTC. V is TRBV6-1 and J is TRBJ1-2; 9 nucleotides match TRBD1. V trimming: 2 bases; J trimming: 7 bases; junction bases outside the gene matches: 8. CDR1 and CDR2 from the germline V gene are MNHNS and SASEGT. CDR3 size: 15 residues.

A few counts support this clonotype. The chain links TRBV9 to TRBJ2-7, with a tentative D call TRBD2 (5 bases). CDR1 is SGDLS, CDR2 YYNGEE, per germline. The CDR3 extends over 15 amino acids. V was pared by 5 bases and J by 7 bases, with 22 bases between. The CDR3 nucleotides read TGTGCCAGCAGTCCTCACTCGCACGACCCGGGGGAGCAGTACTTC. Its protein product is CASSPHSHDPGEQYF.

V and J are TRBV6-5 and TRBJ2-6; the D is unclear. The germline V and J ends were trimmed by 7 bases and 2 bases, with 6 bases remaining between them. This CDR3 has 13 amino acids. Germline CDR1 is MNHEY and CDR2 is SVGAGI. The CDR3 bases are TGTGCCAGCACCCAGGCTGGGGCCAACGTCCTGACTTTC. This encodes CASTQAGANVLTF.

As to this clonotype: An end of the junction differs from the germline gene, which may be a read error. The rearrangement links TRBV9 to TRBJ2-3; D is perhaps TRBD1 (6 bases). Germline V gene lookup returns CDR1 SGDLS and CDR2 YYNGEE. The CDR3 is 16 amino acids. In nucleotides, the CDR3 is TGTGCCAGCAGCGCGAGAGAACAGGGATCCACAGATACGCGGTATTTT. Translation gives CASSAREQGSTDTRYF. The variable domain in full, completed from reference TRBV9 and TRBJ2-3, reads DSGVTQTPKHLITATGQRVTLRCSPRSGDLSVYWYQQSLDQGLQFLIQYYNGEERAKGNILERFSAQQFPDLHSELNLSSLELGDSALYFCASSAREQGSTDTRYFGPGTRLTVL.

This clonotype was seen more than once but under ten times. V and J are TRBV3-1 and TRBJ2-1; D is possibly TRBD1 or TRBD2 (6 bases each). This CDR3 is 18 amino acids long. Germline CDR1 reads LGHDT; CDR2 reads YNNKEL (reference sequence). Trimming took off 3 bases at V and 5 bases at J, with 23 bases between the two ends. The CDR3 is CASSHQGSGSLANNEQFF. The CDR3 coding sequence is TGTGCCAGCAGCCATCAGGGGTCTGGTTCCCTAGCGAACAATGAGCAGTTCTTC.

V gene TRBV6-5 combines with J gene TRBJ2-1; 12 bases match TRBD2. Per the germline V gene, CDR1 is MNHEY and CDR2 is SVGAGI. Germline trimming cut 4 bases from V and 4 bases from J; bases unmatched to any gene: 2. There are 15 residues in the CDR3. CDR3 nucleotide sequence: TGTGCCAGCAGTTGGACTAGCGGGGAATACAATGAGCAGTTCTTC. This gives the protein CASSWTSGEYNEQFF.

The rearrangement links TRBV10-3 to TRBJ1-2; 8 bases match TRBD1. Germline lookup yields CDR1 ENHRY and CDR2 SYGVKD. The junction had 9 bases not matched to a gene; V was cut back by 7 bases and J by 2 bases. This CDR3 has 15 amino acids. CDR3 loop: CAIMTYRGENYGYTF. Written as DNA, the CDR3 is TGTGCCATCATGACATACAGGGGGGAAAACTATGGCTACACCTTC.

The V gene is TRBV9, the J gene TRBJ2-6; D not resolved. V was clipped by 2 bases and J by 0 bases, with 3 bases between them. Germline CDR1 SGDLS, CDR2 YYNGEE. This CDR3 is built from 14 residues. The CDR3 loop is CASSVTSGANVLTF. CDR3 nucleotide sequence: TGTGCCAGCAGCGTGACCTCTGGGGCCAACGTCCTGACTTTC.

The gene calls are TRBV28 and TRBJ1-5; a possible D gene is TRBD1 (5 bases). Trimming shortened V by 6 bases and J by 0 bases, and 18 bases separated the two germline ends. Germline values: CDR1 MDHEN, CDR2 SYDVKM. The CDR3 covers 17 residues. CDR3 nucleotide sequence: TGTGCCAGCAGACATATATACAGGCGTTATAGCAATCAGCCCCAGCATTTT. Protein product: CASRHIYRRYSNQPQHF.

CDR3 loop: CASSFDRDRGVNEQFF. The DNA for the CDR3 is TGTGCCAGCAGCTTCGACCGGGACAGGGGAGTCAATGAGCAGTTCTTC. This chain uses TRBV7-2 with TRBJ2-1, with 10 bases identical to TRBD1. The CDR3 length is 16 residues. Trimming at V came to 3 bases and at J to 6 bases, leaving 8 bases not matched to a gene. Germline CDR1 is SGHTA and CDR2 is FQGNSA.

The rearrangement uses TRBV7-2 and TRBJ2-7; TRBD2 might be the D (5 bases). The CDR3 runs to 13 residues. CDR1 is SGHTA, CDR2 FQGNSA, per germline. V lost 11 bases to trimming and J lost 0 bases, with 14 bases between them. As DNA, the CDR3 is TGTGCCGTCCACGGACTGAGCTCCTACGAGCAGTACTTC. This gives the protein CAVHGLSSYEQYF.

CDR3 amino acids: CASSYWTGPQEQYF. CDR3 bases: TGTGCCAGCAGTTACTGGACAGGGCCGCAGGAGCAGTACTTC. The J gene is TRBJ2-7, the V gene TRBV6-2 or TRBV6-3, with 8 bases matching TRBD1. CDR3 size: 14 residues. The ends lost 1 base at V and 7 bases at J; junction bases unmatched: 6. Germline V gives CDR1 MNHEY, CDR2 SVGEGT.

This sequence joins TRBV20-1 and TRBJ2-4, with TRBD1 identical over 8 bases. Per the germline V gene, CDR1 is DFQATT and CDR2 is SNEGSKA (reference sequence). The ends lost 6 bases at V and 4 bases at J; junction bases unmatched: 5. The CDR3 spans 13 residues. The CDR3 coding sequence is TGCAGTGCCGAATGGACAGGGAAAAACATTCAGTACTTC. Its translation: CSAEWTGKNIQYF.

The V gene is TRBV7-2, the J gene TRBJ1-1; 7 bases are a match to TRBD1. This CDR3 is 14 amino acids long. Germline V gene data show CDR1 as SGHTA and CDR2 as FQGNSA. J lost 7 bases, V lost 6 bases, and 11 bases had no gene match. CDR3 amino acids: CASREGGGTVEAFF. In DNA, the CDR3 is TGTGCCAGCAGGGAAGGGGGTGGGACAGTTGAAGCTTTCTTT. Supplemented by reference TRBV7-2 and TRBJ1-1, the full variable domain reads GAGVSQSPSNKVTEKGKDVELRCDPISGHTALYWYRQSLGQGLEFLIYFQGNSAPDKSGLPSDRFSAERTGGSVSTLTIQRTQQEDSAVYLCASREGGGTVEAFFGQGTRLTVV.

The chain recombines TRBV27 with TRBJ2-3, with 9 positions matching TRBD1. Germline CDR1 reads MNHEY; CDR2 reads SMNVEV (reference sequence). V trimming: 5 bases; J trimming: 2 bases; junction bases outside the gene matches: 2. This CDR3 is built from 14 residues. CDR3 region: CASSGQGHTDTQYF. CDR3 bases: TGTGCCAGCAGTGGACAGGGGCACACAGATACGCAGTATTTT.

The V gene is TRBV6-5, the J gene TRBJ2-4; D is unresolved. The CDR3 runs to 15 residues. Trimming took off 0 bases at V and 2 bases at J, with 8 bases between the two ends. Germline V gene sequence: CDR1 MNHEY, CDR2 SVGAGI. DNA of the CDR3: TGTGCCAGCAGTTACTCGGCCAGGCCCAAAAACATTCAGTACTTC. This codes for CASSYSARPKNIQYF.

The chain is built from TRBV6-2 or TRBV6-3 and TRBJ1-5; D not resolved. The length of the CDR3 is 13 residues. V dropped 4 bases and J dropped 0 bases, with 4 bases sitting between them. Looked up from germline, CDR1 is MNHEY and CDR2 is SVGEGT. CDR3 in amino acids: CASSSHSNQPQHF. CDR3 bases: TGTGCCAGCAGTTCTCATAGCAATCAGCCCCAGCATTTT.

The V gene is TRBV10-3, the J gene TRBJ2-3; 12 bases agree with TRBD2. V shed 10 bases and J 2 bases; nucleotides not matched to a gene: 7. The CDR3 runs to 15 residues. The V gene's germline CDR1 is ENHRY and CDR2 SYGVKD. The CDR3 region has the DNA TGTGCCACCACTCGGACTAGCGGGGTCACAGATACGCAGTATTTT. Translated: CATTRTSGVTDTQYF.

This clonotype appeared a few times. V gene TRBV5-1 combines with J gene TRBJ2-1; D unclear. The germline gives CDR1 SGHRS, CDR2 YFSETQ. The CDR3 is 15 amino acids. The V end lost 4 bases, the J end lost 0 bases, and 11 bases lay between the germline ends. CDR3 coding DNA: TGCGCCAGCAGCCAAGGAAGCAGCTCCTACAATGAGCAGTTCTTC. This sequence encodes CASSQGSSSYNEQFF.

The chain combines TRBV29-1 with TRBJ2-1; 14 bases agree with TRBD2. The CDR3 loop spans 15 amino acids. V shed 6 bases and J 13 bases; nucleotides not matched to a gene: 14. Germline CDR1 SQVTM, CDR2 ANQGSEA. CDR3 nucleotide sequence: TGCAGCGTGGAGGGACTAGCGGGAGAGTGGGAGACCCAGTTCTTC. Its protein is CSVEGLAGEWETQFF.

This clonotype showed up just once. The chain uses TRBV3-1 and TRBJ2-1; D may be TRBD1 or TRBD2 (5 bases each). V gave up 0 bases and J gave up 10 bases, with 16 bases separating them. Germline V gene sequence: CDR1 LGHDT, CDR2 YNNKEL (reference sequence). The CDR3 covers 15 residues. The DNA for the CDR3 is TGTGCCAGCAGCCAAGATGGGGGAGCAATCTACGAGCAGTTCTTC. This sequence encodes CASSQDGGAIYEQFF.